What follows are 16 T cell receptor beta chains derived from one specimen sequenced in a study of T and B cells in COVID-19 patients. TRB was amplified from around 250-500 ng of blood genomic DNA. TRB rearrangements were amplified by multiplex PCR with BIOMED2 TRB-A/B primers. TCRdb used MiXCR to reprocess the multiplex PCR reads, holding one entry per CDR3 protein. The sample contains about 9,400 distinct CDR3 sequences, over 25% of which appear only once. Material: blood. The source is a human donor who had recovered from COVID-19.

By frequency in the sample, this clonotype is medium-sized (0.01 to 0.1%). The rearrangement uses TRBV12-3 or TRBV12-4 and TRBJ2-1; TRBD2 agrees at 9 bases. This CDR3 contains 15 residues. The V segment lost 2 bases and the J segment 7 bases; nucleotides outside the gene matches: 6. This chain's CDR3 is CASSLRAGGQNEQFF. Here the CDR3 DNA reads TGTGCCAGCAGTTTAAGGGCGGGGGGGCAGAATGAGCAGTTCTTC.

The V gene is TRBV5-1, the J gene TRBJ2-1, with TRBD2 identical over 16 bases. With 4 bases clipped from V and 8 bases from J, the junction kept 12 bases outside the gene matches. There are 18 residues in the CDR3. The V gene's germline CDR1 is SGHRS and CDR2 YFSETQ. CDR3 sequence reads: CASSGTSGGARAIDEQFF. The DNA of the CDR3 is TGCGCCAGCAGCGGGACTAGCGGGGGGGCCAGGGCTATCGATGAGCAGTTCTTC.

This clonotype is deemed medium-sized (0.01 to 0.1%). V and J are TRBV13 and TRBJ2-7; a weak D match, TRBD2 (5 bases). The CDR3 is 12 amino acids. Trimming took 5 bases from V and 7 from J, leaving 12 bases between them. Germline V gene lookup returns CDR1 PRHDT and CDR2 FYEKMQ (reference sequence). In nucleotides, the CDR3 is TGTGCCAGCAGCCCCCAAAGAGGGGAGCAGTACTTC. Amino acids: CASSPQRGEQYF.

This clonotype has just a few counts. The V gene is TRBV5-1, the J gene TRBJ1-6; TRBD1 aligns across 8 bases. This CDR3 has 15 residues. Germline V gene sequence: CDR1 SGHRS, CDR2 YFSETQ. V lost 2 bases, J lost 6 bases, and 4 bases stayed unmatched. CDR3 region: CASSFRTGSNSPLHF. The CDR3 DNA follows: TGCGCCAGCAGCTTCAGGACAGGGAGTAATTCACCCCTCCACTTT.

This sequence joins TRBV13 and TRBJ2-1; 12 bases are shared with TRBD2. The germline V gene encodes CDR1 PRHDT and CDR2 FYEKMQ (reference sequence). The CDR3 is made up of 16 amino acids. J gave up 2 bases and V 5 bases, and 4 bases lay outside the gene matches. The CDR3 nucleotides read TGTGCCAGCAGCAGATCTAGCGGGGGGGCCTACAATGAGCAGTTCTTC. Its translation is CASSRSSGGAYNEQFF.

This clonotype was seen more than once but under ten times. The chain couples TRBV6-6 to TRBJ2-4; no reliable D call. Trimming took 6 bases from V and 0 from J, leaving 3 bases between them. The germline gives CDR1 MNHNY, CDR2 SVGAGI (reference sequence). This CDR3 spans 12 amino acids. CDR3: CASREAKNIQYF. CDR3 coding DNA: TGTGCCAGCAGAGAAGCCAAAAACATTCAGTACTTC.

The CDR3 sequence is CAWSRLGGYTF. The CDR3 DNA reads as TGTGCCTGGAGTCGCCTTGGGGGCTACACCTTC. The chain combines TRBV30 with TRBJ1-2; no clear D. The CDR3 runs 11 residues. V was cut by 2 bases and J by 8 bases, with 9 bases left in between. CDR1 is GTSNPN and CDR2 is SVGIG in the germline V gene (reference sequence). The whole variable domain, remainder taken from reference TRBV30 and TRBJ1-2, is SQTIHQWPATLVQPVGSPLSLECTVEGTSNPNLYWYRQAAGRGLQLLFYSVGIGQISSEVPQNLSASRPQDRQFILSSKKLLLSDSGFYLCAWSRLGGYTFGSGTRLTVV.

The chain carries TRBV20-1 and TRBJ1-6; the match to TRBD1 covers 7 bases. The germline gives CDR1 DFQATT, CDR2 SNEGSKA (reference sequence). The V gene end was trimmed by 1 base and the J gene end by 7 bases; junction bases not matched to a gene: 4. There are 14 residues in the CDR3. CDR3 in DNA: TGCAGTGCTAGAGGGGGACAGCAAAATTCACCCCTCCACTTT. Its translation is CSARGGQQNSPLHF.

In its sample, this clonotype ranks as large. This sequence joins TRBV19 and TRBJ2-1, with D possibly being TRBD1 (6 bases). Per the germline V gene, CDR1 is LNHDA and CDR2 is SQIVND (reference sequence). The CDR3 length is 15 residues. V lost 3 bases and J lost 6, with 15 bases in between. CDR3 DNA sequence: TGTGCCAGTAGTATTGAGACAGGACGAATCAATGAGCAGTTCTTC. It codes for CASSIETGRINEQFF.

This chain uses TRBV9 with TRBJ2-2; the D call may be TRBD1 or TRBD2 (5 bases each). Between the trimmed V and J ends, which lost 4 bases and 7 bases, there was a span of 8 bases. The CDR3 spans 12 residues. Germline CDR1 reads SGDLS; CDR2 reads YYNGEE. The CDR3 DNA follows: TGTGCCAGCAGCCGAGGGGACGGGGAGCTGTTTTTT. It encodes CASSRGDGELFF.

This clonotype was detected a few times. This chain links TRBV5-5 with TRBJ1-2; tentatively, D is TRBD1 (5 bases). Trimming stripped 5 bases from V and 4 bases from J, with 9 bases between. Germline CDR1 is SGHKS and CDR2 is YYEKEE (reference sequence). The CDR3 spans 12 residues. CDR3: CASSRDLYGYTF. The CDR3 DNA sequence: TGTGCCAGCAGTCGGGACCTCTATGGCTACACCTTC.

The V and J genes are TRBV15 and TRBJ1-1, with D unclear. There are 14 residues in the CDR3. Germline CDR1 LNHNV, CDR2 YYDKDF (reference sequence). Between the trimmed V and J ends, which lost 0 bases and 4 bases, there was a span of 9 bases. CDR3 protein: CATSREGSSTEAFF. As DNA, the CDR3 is TGTGCCACCAGCAGAGAAGGGTCTAGCACTGAAGCTTTCTTT.

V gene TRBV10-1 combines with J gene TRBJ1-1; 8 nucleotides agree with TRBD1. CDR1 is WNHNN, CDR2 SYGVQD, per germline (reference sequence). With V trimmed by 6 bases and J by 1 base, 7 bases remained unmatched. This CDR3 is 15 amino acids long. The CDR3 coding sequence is TGCGCCAGCAGGACACGGACAGGGAAGAACACTGAAGCTTTCTTT. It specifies CASRTRTGKNTEAFF.

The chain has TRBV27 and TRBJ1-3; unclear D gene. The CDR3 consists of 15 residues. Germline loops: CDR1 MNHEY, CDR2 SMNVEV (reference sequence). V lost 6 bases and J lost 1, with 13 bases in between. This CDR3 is CASRLDSQSGNTIYF. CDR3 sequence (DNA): TGTGCCAGCAGACTGGACTCTCAATCTGGAAACACCATATATTTT.

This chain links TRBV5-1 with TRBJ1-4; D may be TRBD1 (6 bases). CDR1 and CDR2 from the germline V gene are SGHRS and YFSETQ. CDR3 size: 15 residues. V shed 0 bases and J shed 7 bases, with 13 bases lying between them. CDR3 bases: TGCGCCAGCAGCTTGGTTACAGGGAGTACTGAAAAACTGTTTTTT. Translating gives CASSLVTGSTEKLFF.

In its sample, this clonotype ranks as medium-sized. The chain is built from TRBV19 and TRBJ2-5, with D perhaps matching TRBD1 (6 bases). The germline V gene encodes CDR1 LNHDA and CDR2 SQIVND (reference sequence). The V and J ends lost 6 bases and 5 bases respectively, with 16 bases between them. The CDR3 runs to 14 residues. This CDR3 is CASSPGTLRETQYF. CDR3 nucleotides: TGTGCCAGTAGCCCAGGGACACTTCGGGAGACCCAGTACTTC.